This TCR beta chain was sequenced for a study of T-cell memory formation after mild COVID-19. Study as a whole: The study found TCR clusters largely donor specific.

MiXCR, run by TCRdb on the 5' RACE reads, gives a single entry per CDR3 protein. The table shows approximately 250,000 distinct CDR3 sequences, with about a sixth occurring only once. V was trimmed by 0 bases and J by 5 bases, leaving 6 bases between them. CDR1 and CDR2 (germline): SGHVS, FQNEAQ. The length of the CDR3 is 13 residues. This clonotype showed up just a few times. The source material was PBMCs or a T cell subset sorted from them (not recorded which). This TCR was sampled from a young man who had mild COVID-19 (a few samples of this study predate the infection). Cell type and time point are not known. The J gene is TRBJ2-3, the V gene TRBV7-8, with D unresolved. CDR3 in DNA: TGTGCCAGCAGCTTAGCGCCCCGAGATACGCAGTATTTT. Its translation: CASSLAPRDTQYF. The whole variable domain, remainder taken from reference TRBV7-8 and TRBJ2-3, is GAGVSQSPRYKVAKRGQDVALRCDPISGHVSLFWYQQALGQGPEFLTYFQNEAQLDKSGLPSDRFFAERPEGSVSTLKIQRTQQEDSAVYLCASSLAPRDTQYFGPGTRLTVL.